This T cell receptor (beta chain) was sequenced for a study of CD8 T cells in ankylosing spondylitis. In making TCR beta libraries, quantitative 5'-RACE with molecular barcodes was used. Via MiXCR, TCRdb re-called the 5' RACE reads, giving one row per CDR3 protein. Here the sample spans about 220,000 distinct CDR3 sequences, roughly a tenth being singletons. The germline CDR1 and CDR2 sequences are SGHRS and YFSETQ. The CDR3 is made up of 15 amino acids. With V trimmed by 0 bases and J by 3 bases, 5 bases remained unmatched. Study results and limitations: Disease-linked clones reportedly concentrated significantly in matched ankylosing spondylitis synovial fluid. Reactive arthritis synovial fluid and blood were previously reported to contain some motif variants. Typical of ankylosing spondylitis blood, it appeared, was a TCR beta motif of about eight highly homologous variants.

As to this clonotype: Its antigen is undetermined.

The sample taken for sequencing was blood, either unsorted or a sorted T cell fraction (not recorded which). The chain is built from TRBV5-1 and TRBJ2-7; 8 bases are a match to TRBD1. The TCR sequence derives from a male donor with ankylosing spondylitis or in good health (not recorded which). CDR3 coding DNA: TGCGCCAGCAGCTTGGCTCCCGGACAGGGCTACGAGCAGTACTTC. Translating gives CASSLAPGQGYEQYF. The complete variable domain, with remaining parts taken from reference TRBV5-1 and TRBJ2-7, reads KAGVTQTPRYLIKTRGQQVTLSCSPISGHRSVSWYQQTPGQGLQFLFEYFSETQRNKGNFPGRFSGRQFSNSRSEMNVSTLELGDSALYLCASSLAPGQGYEQYFGPGTRLTVT.